Sequencing of this T cell receptor beta chain was carried out in a study of shared clonotypes between healthy human individuals. Study outcomes and limitations: Unshared clonotypes carried lower generation probabilities than those common to all four donors.

This CDR3 is built from 16 residues. The V end lost 0 bases, the J end lost 1 base, and 12 bases lay between the germline ends. The germline CDR1 and CDR2 sequences are MGHDK and SYGVNS. About this clone itself: Its antigen remains unidentified.

The material for each subset, its genomic DNA, was split evenly across several immunoSEQ plates. Some clones are missing from TCRdb's copy, which holds only in-frame ones; the method was immunoSEQ multiplex PCR. The table lists roughly 760,000 clones, 74% of them singletons. A split of CD4+ cells into CD45RA+ naive and CD45RA-negative memory subsets was performed. The chain uses TRBV25-1 and TRBJ2-5; TRBD2 is a possible D gene (6 bases). The receptor's source is a woman aged 25-40 years in good health. The sequencing input was memory CD4+ T cells sorted from blood. The subset: CD45RA-negative fraction. CDR3 sequence reads: CASSEYGGRIQETQYF. Here the CDR3 DNA reads TGTGCCAGCAGTGAATACGGGGGTCGGATCCAAGAGACCCAGTACTTC.